The 13 T cell receptor beta chains in this list originate from one sample, sequenced in a study of early stage breast cancer tumors. Repertoires were generated with immunoSEQ multiplex PCR, while TCRdb's copy carries only in-frame clones and drops some. This table holds some 32,000 clones, roughly 77% found once. Sequences were obtained from breast tumor tissue. The receptors originated from a person aged 25 to 39 with breast cancer.

This clone has a handful of counts. This chain joins TRBV27 and TRBJ2-5, with D maybe TRBD2 (6 bases). The V end was cut by 2 bases, the J end by 2 bases, with 6 bases between. Germline V CDR1 and CDR2: MNHEY, SMNVEV (reference sequence). The CDR3 runs 13 residues. For the CDR3, the DNA is TGTGCCAGCAGTTTAGGGAGGCAAGAGACCCAGTACTTC. The encoded protein is CASSLGRQETQYF.

V usage is TRBV5-4 and J usage is TRBJ2-1; a weak D match, TRBD2 (5 bases). Trimming stripped 4 bases from V and 3 bases from J, with 17 bases between. The CDR3 has 16 amino acids. Germline V lookup: CDR1 SGHNT, CDR2 YYREEE (reference sequence). The CDR3 nucleotides read TGTGCCAGCAGCCCCGGAGGCGATTTCCGCTACAATGAGCAGTTCTTC. Translated: CASSPGGDFRYNEQFF.

The chain links TRBV7-9 to TRBJ2-3, with 8 bases fitting TRBD2. Germline CDR1 reads SEHNR; CDR2 reads FQNEAQ (reference sequence). The CDR3 covers 17 residues. Germline trimming cut 5 bases from V and 9 bases from J; bases unmatched to any gene: 19. DNA for the CDR3: TGTGCCAGCAGCCCGCCCCTAGCGGGCGGTGGAATAGGGACGCAGTATTTT. Translating it yields CASSPPLAGGGIGTQYF.

The rearrangement joins TRBV7-8 to TRBJ2-3; possibly TRBD2 for D (5 bases). Germline V gene sequence: CDR1 SGHVS, CDR2 FQNEAQ. This CDR3 region has 15 residues. Trimming stripped 1 base from V and 6 bases from J, with 14 bases between. Written as DNA, the CDR3 is TGTGCCAGCAGCTTAGAGTTCGCGACTACGGATACGCAGTATTTT. Translating it yields CASSLEFATTDTQYF.

This clone was counted a few times. The chain carries TRBV30 and TRBJ1-3; D uncertain. CDR1 and CDR2 from the germline V gene are GTSNPN and SVGIG (reference sequence). Trimming stripped 0 bases from V and 7 bases from J, with 7 bases between. This CDR3 spans 12 amino acids. The CDR3 reads CAWSVRGNTIYF. DNA for the CDR3: TGTGCCTGGAGTGTACGAGGGAACACCATATATTTT.

The gene calls are TRBV5-1 and TRBJ2-7, with 7 nucleotides matching TRBD1. Germline V gene data show CDR1 as SGHRS and CDR2 as YFSETQ. The CDR3 covers 13 residues. Unmatched junction bases numbered 7, after V lost 5 bases and J lost 5 bases. CDR3 region: CASRPAGGHEQYF. The CDR3 DNA is TGCGCCAGCAGACCGGCAGGGGGACACGAGCAGTACTTC.

CDR3 sequence (DNA): TGTGCCAGCAGCTCCGGGGACTCCTTGGCACAAGAGACCCAGTACTTC. Its protein is CASSSGDSLAQETQYF. The rearrangement joins TRBV7-9 to TRBJ2-5; possibly TRBD2 for D (6 bases). This CDR3 contains 16 residues. V was shortened by 4 bases and J by 2 bases, with 17 bases between the two germline ends. The germline gives CDR1 SEHNR, CDR2 FQNEAQ (reference sequence).

The chain recombines TRBV7-6 with TRBJ2-2; D remains unclear. Germline lookup yields CDR1 SGHVS and CDR2 FNYEAQ. The CDR3 is 16 amino acids. V was clipped by 0 bases and J by 1 base, with 9 bases between them. CDR3 sequence (DNA): TGTGCCAGCAGCTTAGCGGTGTCCAGGAACACCGGGGAGCTGTTTTTT. The encoded protein is CASSLAVSRNTGELFF.

The chain couples TRBV7-8 to TRBJ1-5; 8 bases are a match to TRBD1. CDR1 is SGHVS and CDR2 is FQNEAQ in the germline V gene. After removal of 6 bases from V and 7 bases from J, the junction contained 8 bases not matched to a gene. CDR3 length equals 14 residues. The CDR3 region is CASSTQGARQPQHF. The CDR3 DNA follows: TGTGCCAGCAGTACCCAGGGGGCGCGACAGCCCCAGCATTTT.

The chain combines TRBV21-1 with TRBJ2-1; the table assigns TRBD2, which was not confirmed against the DNA. TRBV21-1 is deemed a pseudogene. The CDR3 loop spans 16 amino acids. As DNA, the CDR3 is TGTGCCAGCAGCAAAGAAGGGGGGGCGCCTTTAAATGAGCAGTTCTTC. This sequence encodes CASSKEGGAPLNEQFF.

V gene TRBV20-1 combines with J gene TRBJ2-1; D may be TRBD2 (5 bases). Germline-derived CDR1 and CDR2 are DFQATT and SNEGSKA (reference sequence). The CDR3 covers 11 residues. Trimming took off 5 bases at V and 4 bases at J, with 6 bases between the two ends. CDR3 sequence (DNA): TGCAGTGCTCCGGGATACAATGAGCAGTTCTTC. Translating gives CSAPGYNEQFF.

The chain has TRBV6-5 and TRBJ2-7, with 7 positions matching TRBD1. Germline V gene data show CDR1 as MNHEY and CDR2 as SVGAGI. With V trimmed by 5 bases and J by 8 bases, 15 bases remained unmatched. This CDR3 region has 15 residues. The DNA for the CDR3 is TGTGCCAGCAGTCTAACGGGGACAGCAGTTCGGAAGCAGTACTTC. This gives the protein CASSLTGTAVRKQYF.

This rearrangement joins TRBV5-4 to TRBJ2-3, with 8 positions matching TRBD2. The V gene end was trimmed by 4 bases and the J gene end by 5 bases; junction bases not matched to a gene: 12. Germline V gene sequence: CDR1 SGHNT, CDR2 YYREEE (reference sequence). The CDR3 is 16 residues long. Here the CDR3 reads CASSLYSGKLKDTQYF. The CDR3 DNA reads TGTGCCAGCAGCCTTTATAGCGGGAAACTGAAAGATACGCAGTATTTT.